The 10 T cell receptor beta chains below were found in one sample sequenced in a study of T-cell memory formation after mild COVID-19. TCRdb passed the 5' RACE reads through MiXCR, listing each CDR3 protein once. The sample consists of over 55,000 distinct CDR3 sequences, approximately 12% of them appearing once. The sequencing input was PBMCs or a T cell subset sorted from them (not recorded which). All receptors derive from a man younger than 30 who had mild COVID-19 (a few samples of this study predate the infection). Cell type and time point are not known.

The chain carries TRBV6-5 and TRBJ1-4, with a weak D call TRBD1 (5 bases). The V and J ends lost 2 bases and 7 bases respectively, with 11 bases between them. CDR1 is MNHEY, CDR2 SVGAGI, per germline. CDR3 length equals 14 residues. The CDR3: CASSYRTTIEKLFF. The CDR3 DNA reads as TGTGCCAGCAGTTACCGGACAACCATTGAAAAACTGTTTTTT.

This clonotype was counted only a few times. This chain uses TRBV6-6 with TRBJ2-3; the match to TRBD1 covers 8 bases. This CDR3 contains 14 residues. Germline loops: CDR1 MNHNY, CDR2 SVGAGI (reference sequence). Germline trimming cut 4 bases from V and 5 bases from J; bases unmatched to any gene: 5. The CDR3 region has the DNA TGTGCCAGCAGTTTACAGGGGGGAATAGATACGCAGTATTTT. It is translated as CASSLQGGIDTQYF.

The V gene is TRBV7-9, the J gene TRBJ1-2, with 10 bases aligning to TRBD1. CDR1 is SEHNR, CDR2 FQNEAQ, per germline (reference sequence). CDR3 size: 13 residues. Trimming cost V 1 base and J 10 bases; bases outside gene matches: 3. CDR3 in DNA: TGTGCCAGCAGCTTAGGGGACAGGGGCTTCTACACCTTC. Translating gives CASSLGDRGFYTF.

This clonotype was detected ten times or more. V and J are TRBV29-1 and TRBJ2-2, with D unresolved. The CDR3 runs 12 residues. V was pared by 3 bases and J by 4 bases, with 6 bases between. Germline V gene lookup returns CDR1 SQVTM and CDR2 ANQGSEA. DNA of the CDR3: TGCAGCGTTGAGGGGTCCACCGGGGAGCTGTTTTTT. It is translated as CSVEGSTGELFF.

Only a few counts were recorded for this clonotype. The chain employs TRBV1 and TRBJ1-1. TRBV1 is described as a pseudogene. This CDR3 has 17 amino acids. The CDR3 region has the DNA TGCACCAGCAGCCAAGATCTCTCGGCCAGGATGAACACTGAAGCTTTCTTT. This encodes CTSSQDLSARMNTEAFF.

This clonotype has only a few counts. The CDR3 loop is CASSRGRVRTGGGKLFF. Written as DNA, the CDR3 is TGTGCCAGCAGCCGAGGCCGAGTGAGGACAGGGGGCGGAAAACTGTTTTTT. The rearrangement joins TRBV7-2 to TRBJ1-4; 11 nucleotides agree with TRBD1. Germline V gives CDR1 SGHTA, CDR2 FQGNSA. V lost 5 bases, J lost 10 bases, and 15 bases stayed unmatched. The CDR3 is 17 amino acids.

The genes are TRBV6-5 and TRBJ1-5; D is possibly TRBD1 (5 bases). The CDR3 length is 15 residues. Germline V lookup: CDR1 MNHEY, CDR2 SVGAGI. V was cut by 4 bases and J by 4 bases, with 14 bases left in between. DNA of the CDR3: TGTGCCAGCAGTTCCCAGGCCGGGACGAATCAGCCCCAGCATTTT. Its translation is CASSSQAGTNQPQHF.

V usage is TRBV27 and J usage is TRBJ1-5; D gene unclear. Per the germline V gene, CDR1 is MNHEY and CDR2 is SMNVEV (reference sequence). This CDR3 has 12 residues. V lost 5 bases and J 4 bases, leaving 6 bases between the germline ends. The CDR3 coding sequence is TGTGCCAGCAGTCTTCTTAATCAGCCCCAGCATTTT. Protein sequence: CASSLLNQPQHF.

A note on this clonotype: Compared with germline, one end of the junction differs, possibly owing to a read error. The chain is built from TRBV25-1 and TRBJ2-5, with 7 bases matching TRBD1. There are 15 residues in the CDR3. The germline V gene encodes CDR1 MGHDK and CDR2 SYGVNS. The CDR3 here is CASSEGASRQDTQYF. As DNA, the CDR3 is TGTGCCAGCAGCGAGGGGGCTAGCAGGCAAGACACCCAGTACTTC.

This clonotype was counted a few times. This rearrangement joins TRBV5-6 to TRBJ2-1; D is possibly TRBD1 (6 bases). The V gene lost 3 bases and the J gene lost 0 bases, with 16 bases spanning the gap. The V gene's germline CDR1 is SGHDT and CDR2 YYEEEE. The CDR3 loop spans 17 amino acids. The CDR3 loop reads CASSYTPGTLSYNEQFF. The CDR3 nucleotides read TGTGCCAGCAGCTACACCCCCGGGACACTCTCCTACAATGAGCAGTTCTTC.